A single sample gave rise to the 13 T cell receptor beta chains below, sequenced in a study of shared clonotypes between healthy human individuals. The method was immunoSEQ multiplex PCR; TCRdb's version includes in-frame clones alone and lacks a portion of them. The profile shows around 1.9 million clones, just over 90% of them singletons. Selected positively for CCR7 and CD45RO-negative, naive CD8 cells excluded terminally differentiated effector memory CD45RA+ cells. Sample: naive CD8+ T cells from PBMCs. The source is a man younger than 35 in good health. Some clones in this sample may be carry-over from other donors' samples.

This chain connects TRBV7-2 to TRBJ2-1; TRBD2 is a possible D gene (6 bases). Per the germline V gene, CDR1 is SGHTA and CDR2 is FQGNSA. The CDR3 consists of 15 residues. V was shortened by 5 bases and J by 6 bases, with 17 bases between the two germline ends. CDR3 nucleotides: TGTGCCAGCAGCCCATTCCCAACTAGCCCCAATGAGCAGTTCTTC. Encoded protein: CASSPFPTSPNEQFF. Variable domain in full (rest from reference TRBV7-2 and TRBJ2-1): GAGVSQSPSNKVTEKGKDVELRCDPISGHTALYWYRQSLGQGLEFLIYFQGNSAPDKSGLPSDRFSAERTGGSVSTLTIQRTQQEDSAVYLCASSPFPTSPNEQFFGPGTRLTVL.

The chain links TRBV7-3 to TRBJ2-1; 11 nucleotides line up with TRBD2. The CDR3 is 18 amino acids. Germline CDR1 and CDR2: SGHTA and FQGTGA. Trimming took 5 bases from V and 2 from J; bases not matched to a gene: 11. The CDR3 protein is CASSPNVLAGGAYNEQFF. CDR3 sequence (DNA): TGTGCCAGCAGCCCGAACGTCCTAGCGGGAGGCGCCTACAATGAGCAGTTCTTC.

The chain employs TRBV5-6 and TRBJ2-6, with TRBD1 matching 8 bases. The CDR3 has 18 residues. Looked up from germline, CDR1 is SGHDT and CDR2 is YYEEEE. V lost 0 bases to trimming and J lost 0 bases; unmatched junction nucleotides: 5. DNA for the CDR3: TGTGCCAGCAGCTTGGCCGGGACAGGCTACTCTGGGGCCAACGTCCTGACTTTC. Translating gives CASSLAGTGYSGANVLTF.

The chain combines TRBV6-1 with TRBJ2-7; D gene ambiguous. This CDR3 has 14 amino acids. Germline V gene lookup returns CDR1 MNHNS and CDR2 SASEGT. Trimming shortened V by 6 bases and J by 7 bases, and 19 bases separated the two germline ends. CDR3 in amino acids: CASSLRNSVFEQYF. For the CDR3, the DNA is TGTGCCAGCAGCCTGAGAAATTCCGTGTTTGAGCAGTACTTC.

The CDR3 loop reads CASSLGAGSGELFF. The CDR3 nucleotides read TGTGCCAGCAGCTTAGGGGCGGGGTCCGGGGAGCTGTTTTTT. This chain links TRBV11-2 with TRBJ2-2; a weak D match, TRBD2 (6 bases). CDR3 length: 14 amino acids. The V gene's germline CDR1 is SGHAT and CDR2 FQNNGV. V dropped 1 base and J dropped 6 bases, with 9 bases sitting between them.

Note on this clone: Other DNA sequences of this sample code for an identical CDR3. The V and J genes are TRBV27 and TRBJ2-7; the match to TRBD1 covers 9 bases. V lost 2 bases to trimming and J lost 0 bases; unmatched junction nucleotides: 2. This CDR3 is built from 15 residues. Germline loops: CDR1 MNHEY, CDR2 SMNVEV (reference sequence). The CDR3 loop reads CASSLKGQGSYEQYF. The CDR3 region has the DNA TGTGCCAGCAGTTTAAAGGGACAGGGCTCCTACGAGCAGTACTTC.

The chain recombines TRBV6-6 with TRBJ2-7; D unclear. The CDR3 is made up of 13 amino acids. In germline, CDR1 is MNHNY, CDR2 SVGAGI (reference sequence). Trimming took off 6 bases at V and 3 bases at J, with 12 bases between the two ends. Written as DNA, the CDR3 is TGTGCCAGCAGCACCTGGCCGAACTACGAGCAGTACTTC. Translating it yields CASSTWPNYEQYF.

V usage is TRBV7-3 and J usage is TRBJ2-1, with 9 positions matching TRBD2. V trimming: 5 bases; J trimming: 0 bases; junction bases outside the gene matches: 2. The germline gives CDR1 SGHTA, CDR2 FQGTGA. This CDR3 has 15 residues. The CDR3 DNA is TGTGCCAGCAGCCGAGCGGGGGGCTCCTACAATGAGCAGTTCTTC. It is translated as CASSRAGGSYNEQFF.

The V gene is TRBV4-1, the J gene TRBJ2-7; D might be TRBD2 (6 bases). This CDR3 contains 15 residues. V was clipped by 6 bases and J by 2 bases, with 17 bases between them. CDR1 and CDR2 (germline): MGHRA, YSYEKL. The DNA for the CDR3 is TGCGCCAGCAGTCGGGAGACTAACCTCGCCTACGAGCAGTACTTC. It translates to CASSRETNLAYEQYF.

CDR3 sequence reads: CASSFGTGGNTIYF. The CDR3 coding sequence is TGTGCCAGCAGTTTTGGGACCGGCGGAAACACCATATATTTT. The rearrangement links TRBV13 to TRBJ1-3; weak D call: TRBD1 (5 bases). V lost 6 bases to trimming and J lost 4 bases, with 13 bases between them. This CDR3 contains 14 residues. The germline V gene encodes CDR1 PRHDT and CDR2 FYEKMQ (reference sequence).

The V gene is TRBV7-8, the J gene TRBJ1-2; 7 nucleotides align to TRBD1. V lost 5 bases to trimming and J lost 2 bases; unmatched junction nucleotides: 11. The germline gives CDR1 SGHVS, CDR2 FQNEAQ. The CDR3 loop spans 16 amino acids. The CDR3 DNA reads TGTGCCAGCAGCCCGCGGCGGGCAGGGGGGAACTATGGCTACACCTTC. Its protein is CASSPRRAGGNYGYTF. The whole variable domain, remainder taken from reference TRBV7-8 and TRBJ1-2, is GAGVSQSPRYKVAKRGQDVALRCDPISGHVSLFWYQQALGQGPEFLTYFQNEAQLDKSGLPSDRFFAERPEGSVSTLKIQRTQQEDSAVYLCASSPRRAGGNYGYTFGSGTRLTVV.

A single count supports this clone. The sample contains more than one DNA sequence encoding this CDR3. The rearrangement uses TRBV27 and TRBJ2-3, with a weak D call TRBD1 (5 bases). The CDR3 is 14 residues long. Between the trimmed V and J ends, which lost 2 bases and 1 base, there was a span of 7 bases. Germline CDR1 and CDR2: MNHEY and SMNVEV (reference sequence). In nucleotides, the CDR3 is TGTGCCAGCAGTTTAGGGGCTCGCACAGATACGCAGTATTTT. It yields the protein CASSLGARTDTQYF.

The rearrangement links TRBV19 to TRBJ2-1; D is unresolved. The ends were cut back, 7 bases at V and 6 bases at J, with 13 bases in the middle. The CDR3 is 13 amino acids. CDR1 and CDR2 from the germline V gene are LNHDA and SQIVND (reference sequence). The CDR3 DNA reads TGTGCCAGTAACTCAATCTACGTCAATGAGCAGTTCTTC. It translates to CASNSIYVNEQFF.